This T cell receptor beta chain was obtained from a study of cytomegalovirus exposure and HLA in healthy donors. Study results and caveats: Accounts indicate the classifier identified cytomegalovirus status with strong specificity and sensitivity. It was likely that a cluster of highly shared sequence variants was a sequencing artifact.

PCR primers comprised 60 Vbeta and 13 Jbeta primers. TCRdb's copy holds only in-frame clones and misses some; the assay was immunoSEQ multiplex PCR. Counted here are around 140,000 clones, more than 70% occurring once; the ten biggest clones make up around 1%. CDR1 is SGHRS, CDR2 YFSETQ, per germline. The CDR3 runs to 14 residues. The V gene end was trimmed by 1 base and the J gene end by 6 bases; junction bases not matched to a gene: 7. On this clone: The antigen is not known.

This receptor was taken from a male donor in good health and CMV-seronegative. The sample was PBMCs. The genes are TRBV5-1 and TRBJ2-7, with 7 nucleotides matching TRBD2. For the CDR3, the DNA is TGCGCCAGCAGCTTGCGAGGACTAGGAGGCGAGCAGTACTTC. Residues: CASSLRGLGGEQYF.